The entry that follows covers one T cell receptor beta chain sequence. The antigen it recognizes is unknown. No base qualities exist here, and no much larger clone lies one base off it. The data derive from a study of early T cells in non-severe SARS-CoV-2 infection (dated by TCRdb to the early 2020s). Broadly, across the study: TCR sequencing used bulk RNA from unsorted whole blood, so alpha and beta chains could not be paired. Broader findings and caveats from the paper: VDJdb matching was skewed toward anti-spike CD8 responses, so virus-specific expansions were likely underestimated and private and CD4 specificities were missed.

This was a case-control study nested in a cohort of healthcare workers in London, UK, who had nasopharyngeal swab PCR tests and blood samples taken every week. Between 23 and 31 March 2020, the week of the UK lockdown, healthcare workers were enrolled and then followed up weekly for as long as 16 weeks. Library construction relied on 5' RACE. Sequenced on a NextSeq 500. To correct for sequencing error and PCR bias, the TCR library protocol tagged individual cDNA molecules with unique molecular identifiers. Both TCR alpha and beta chains were sequenced, and tight co-correlation was observed between alpha and beta sequence abundances in each sample. In the original analysis: Decombinator V4 was used to annotate the V gene, J gene and CDR3 of the TCR sequences. Expanded TCRs were defined as changing significantly between any two time points under a Poisson model with p below 0.0001. TCR abundances were normalised to the total number of TCRs sequenced per sample and were expressed as counts per million. MAIT TCRs were defined by TRAV1-2 paired with TRAJ12, TRAJ20 or TRAJ33, and iNKT TCRs by TRAV10 paired with TRAJ18. A search of VDJdb, accessed on 1 November 2021, was run for TCRs annotated to CMV, EBV and SARS-CoV-2, with TCRs annotated for multiple antigens excluded. TCRdb applied fastp at Q25 and MiXCR to the public reads, then kept only in-frame beta chains. Rows are unified per CDR3 protein, each entry keeping the most common DNA and genes. TCRdb, rather than the study authors, made the V and J calls. This sample comprises 120,000 or so distinct CDR3 sequences, 10% to 15% of them detected only once. Less than 4.5% of the sample is held by the ten biggest clonotypes.

Taken from cysteine to phenylalanine, the CDR3 has 16 residues. Here the CDR3 DNA is all that survives: 48 bases in frame from base 1. According to the germline V gene (reference sequence), CDR1 reads LGHDT and CDR2 reads YNNKEL. Germline trimming: 0 bases from V, 2 bases from J; junction bases outside gene matches: 5. The sequencing here drew on whole blood, taken at baseline. Recombination connected TRBV3-1 to TRBJ2-3, and 7 bases in between align with TRBD1. This clonotype was obtained from an adult who was a healthcare worker with PCR-confirmed SARS-CoV-2 infection or an uninfected control (not recorded which). The sequenced DNA: TGTGCCAGCAGCCAAGATTGGGACAGACTCACAGATACGCAGTATTTT. Translated, it gives CASSQDWDRLTDTQYF.